This T cell receptor beta chain is drawn from a study of cytomegalovirus exposure and HLA in healthy donors. Overall study: As an earlier analysis found, 150 million to 200 million T cells yielded about 120 million unique TCR beta sequences.

Trimming left V 5 bases short and J 2 bases short, with 19 bases between. The CDR3 contains 17 residues. From germline, CDR1 is LGHNT and CDR2 FRNRAP. The primer mix had 60 Vbeta and 13 Jbeta primers. TCRdb keeps only in-frame clones here, not all; method: immunoSEQ multiplex PCR. The profile covers 160,000 or so clones, with roughly 87% appearing a single time and about 0.85% taken by the ten largest. The sample consisted of PBMCs. V is TRBV12-5 and J is TRBJ1-3; TRBD1 is a possible D gene (5 bases). The TCR originated in a woman aged 25-40 years in good health and CMV-seronegative. CDR3 loop: CASGPRGPGLPGNTIYF. The DNA for the CDR3 is TGTGCTAGTGGTCCCCGAGGACCGGGACTCCCTGGAAACACCATATATTTT.